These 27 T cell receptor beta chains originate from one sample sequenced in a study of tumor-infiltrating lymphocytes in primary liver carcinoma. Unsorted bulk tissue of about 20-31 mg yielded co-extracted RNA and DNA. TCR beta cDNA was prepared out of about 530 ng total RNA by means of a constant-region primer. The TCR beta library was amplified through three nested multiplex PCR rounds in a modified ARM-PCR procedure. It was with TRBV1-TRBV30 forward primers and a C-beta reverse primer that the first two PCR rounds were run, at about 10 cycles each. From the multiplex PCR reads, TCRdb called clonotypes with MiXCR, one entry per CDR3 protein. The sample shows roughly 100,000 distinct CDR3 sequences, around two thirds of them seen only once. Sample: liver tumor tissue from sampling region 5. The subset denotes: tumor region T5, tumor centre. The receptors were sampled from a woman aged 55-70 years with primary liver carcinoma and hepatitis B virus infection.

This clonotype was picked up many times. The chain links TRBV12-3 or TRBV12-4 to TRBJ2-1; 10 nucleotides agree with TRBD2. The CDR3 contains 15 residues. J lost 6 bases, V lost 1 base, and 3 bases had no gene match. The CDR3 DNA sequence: TGTGCCAGCAGTTTAGGGTCTAGCGGGAGCAATGAGCAGTTCTTC. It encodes CASSLGSSGSNEQFF.

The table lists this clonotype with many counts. CDR3 residues: CASSLGWGPGTEAFF. The CDR3 DNA reads as TGTGCCAGCAGCTTGGGGTGGGGGCCGGGGACTGAAGCTTTCTTT. This rearrangement joins TRBV5-6 to TRBJ1-1; D is possibly TRBD1 (6 bases). V lost 0 bases to trimming and J lost 5 bases, with 14 bases between them. The CDR3 extends over 15 amino acids. Germline V gene data show CDR1 as SGHDT and CDR2 as YYEEEE.

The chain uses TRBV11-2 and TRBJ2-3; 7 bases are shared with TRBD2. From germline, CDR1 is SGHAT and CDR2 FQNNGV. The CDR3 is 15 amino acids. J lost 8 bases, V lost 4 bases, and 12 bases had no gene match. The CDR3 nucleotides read TGTGCCAGCAGCTCCGGACCAGCGGGACCAGGTACGCAGTATTTT. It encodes CASSSGPAGPGTQYF.

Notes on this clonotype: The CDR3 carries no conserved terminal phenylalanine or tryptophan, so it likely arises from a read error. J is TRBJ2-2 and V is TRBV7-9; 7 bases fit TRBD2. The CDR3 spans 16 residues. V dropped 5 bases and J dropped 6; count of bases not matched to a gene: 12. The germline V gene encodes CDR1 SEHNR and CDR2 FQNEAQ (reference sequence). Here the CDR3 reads CASSQRVGTIPGELFL. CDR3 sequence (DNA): TGTGCCAGCAGCCAACGTGTCGGGACTATCCCCGGGGAGCTGTTTCTT.

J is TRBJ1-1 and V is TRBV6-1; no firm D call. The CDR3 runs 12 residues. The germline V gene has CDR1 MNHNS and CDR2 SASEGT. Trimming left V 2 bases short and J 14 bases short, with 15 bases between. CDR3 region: CASSETYTEPFF. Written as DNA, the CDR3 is TGTGCCAGCAGTGAAACCTACACTGAACCCTTCTTT.

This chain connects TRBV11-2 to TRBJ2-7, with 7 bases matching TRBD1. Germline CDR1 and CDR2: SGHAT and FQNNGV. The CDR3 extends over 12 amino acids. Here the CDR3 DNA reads TGTGCAAGCCGCTTGGCCCGGGACAGGCAGTACTTC. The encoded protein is CASRLARDRQYF.

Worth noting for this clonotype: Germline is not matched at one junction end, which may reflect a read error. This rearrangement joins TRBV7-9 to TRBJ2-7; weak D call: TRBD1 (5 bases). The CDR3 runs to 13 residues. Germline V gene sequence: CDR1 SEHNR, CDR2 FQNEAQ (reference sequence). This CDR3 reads CASSWGRVNEQYF. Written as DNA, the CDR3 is TGTGCCAGCTCCTGGGGCAGGGTCAACGAGCAGTATTTC.

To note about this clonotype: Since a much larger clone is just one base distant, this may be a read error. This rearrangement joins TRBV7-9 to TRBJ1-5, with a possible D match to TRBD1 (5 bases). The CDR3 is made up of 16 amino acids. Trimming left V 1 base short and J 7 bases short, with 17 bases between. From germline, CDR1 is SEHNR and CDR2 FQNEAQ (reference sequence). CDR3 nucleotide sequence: TGTGCCAGCAGCTTAGTTTATTCGGACAACAAACAGCCCCAGCATTTT. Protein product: CASSLVYSDNKQPQHF. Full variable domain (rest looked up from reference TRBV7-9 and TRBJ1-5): DTGVSQNPRHKITKRGQNVTFRCDPISEHNRLYWYRQTLGQGPEFLTYFQNEAQLEKSRLLSDRFSAERPKGSFSTLEIQRTEQGDSAMYLCASSLVYSDNKQPQHFGDGTRLSIL.

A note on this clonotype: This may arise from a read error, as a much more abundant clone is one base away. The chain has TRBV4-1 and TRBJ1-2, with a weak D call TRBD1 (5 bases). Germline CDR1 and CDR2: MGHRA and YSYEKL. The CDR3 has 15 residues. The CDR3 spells CVSSPPTGLNYGYTF. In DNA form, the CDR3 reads TGCGTCAGCAGCCCCCCGACGGGACTTAACTATGGCTACACCTTC.

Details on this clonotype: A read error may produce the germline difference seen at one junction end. For the CDR3, the DNA is TGTGCCATCAGCTTAGAGCGTCGGAGCGAGCGGTACTTC. Its protein product is CAISLERRSERYF. The J gene is TRBJ2-7, the V gene TRBV11-2; no definite D call. Germline CDR1 reads SGHAT; CDR2 reads FQNNGV. This CDR3 is built from 13 residues.

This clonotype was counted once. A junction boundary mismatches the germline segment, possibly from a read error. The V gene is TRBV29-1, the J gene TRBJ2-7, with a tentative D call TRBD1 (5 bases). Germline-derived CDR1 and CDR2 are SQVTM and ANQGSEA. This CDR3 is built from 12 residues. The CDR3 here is CSVQGSSYEHHF. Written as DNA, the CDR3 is TGCAGCGTTCAGGGTTCGTCCTACGAGCACCACTTC.

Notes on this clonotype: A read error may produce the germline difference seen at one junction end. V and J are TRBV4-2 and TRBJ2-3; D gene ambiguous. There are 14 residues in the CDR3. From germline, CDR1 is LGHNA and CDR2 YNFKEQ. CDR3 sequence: CASNQDGQQDTRYF. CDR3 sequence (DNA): TGTGCCAGCAACCAAGATGGGCAACAAGATACACGGTATTTT.

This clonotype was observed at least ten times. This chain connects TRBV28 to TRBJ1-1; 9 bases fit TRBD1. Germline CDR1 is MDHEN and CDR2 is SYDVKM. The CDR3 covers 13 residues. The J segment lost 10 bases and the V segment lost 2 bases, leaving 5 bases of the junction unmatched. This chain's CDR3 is CASSLVVGQGAFF. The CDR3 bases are TGTGCCAGCAGTTTAGTTGTGGGACAGGGAGCTTTCTTT. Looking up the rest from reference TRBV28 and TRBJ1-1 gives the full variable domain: DVKVTQSSRYLVKRTGEKVFLECVQDMDHENMFWYRQDPGLGLRLIYFSYDVKMKEKGDIPEGYSVSREKKERFSLILESASTNQTSMYLCASSLVVGQGAFFGQGTRLTVV.

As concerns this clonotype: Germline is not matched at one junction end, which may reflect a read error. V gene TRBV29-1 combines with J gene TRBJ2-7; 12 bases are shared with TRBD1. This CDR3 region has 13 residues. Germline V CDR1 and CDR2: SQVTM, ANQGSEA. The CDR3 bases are TGCAGCGACAGGGACAGGGGGCGCTTCGAGCAGTATTTC. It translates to CSDRDRGRFEQYF.

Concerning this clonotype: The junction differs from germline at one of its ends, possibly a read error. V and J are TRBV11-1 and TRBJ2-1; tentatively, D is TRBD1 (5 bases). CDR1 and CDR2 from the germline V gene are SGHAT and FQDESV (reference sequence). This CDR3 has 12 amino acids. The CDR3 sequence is CTSSLDRNKQFF. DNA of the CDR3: TGTACCAGCAGCCTTGACAGAAATAAGCAGTTCTTC.

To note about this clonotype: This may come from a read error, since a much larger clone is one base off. CDR3 in DNA: TGCAGCGTCGCAGGACAGTTCGGATCCTACGAGCAGTACTTC. Translation: CSVAGQFGSYEQYF. V and J are TRBV29-1 and TRBJ2-7; D possibly corresponds to TRBD1 (6 bases). Germline V gives CDR1 SQVTM, CDR2 ANQGSEA. Trimming removed 6 bases at V and 1 base at J, with 16 bases between. This CDR3 comprises 14 residues.

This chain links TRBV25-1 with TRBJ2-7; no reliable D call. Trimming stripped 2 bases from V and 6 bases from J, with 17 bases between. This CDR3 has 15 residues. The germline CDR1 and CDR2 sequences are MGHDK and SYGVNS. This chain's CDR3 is CASSELHHAVSEQYF. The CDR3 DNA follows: TGTGCCAGCAGTGAACTCCACCACGCTGTGAGCGAGCAGTACTTC.

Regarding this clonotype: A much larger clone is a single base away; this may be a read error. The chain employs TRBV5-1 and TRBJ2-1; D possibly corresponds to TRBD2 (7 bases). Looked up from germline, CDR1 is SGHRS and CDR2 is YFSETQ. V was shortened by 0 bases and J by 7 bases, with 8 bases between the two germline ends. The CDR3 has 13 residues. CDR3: CASSLEGGNEQFF. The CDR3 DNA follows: TGCGCCAGCAGCTTGGAGGGGGGGAATGAGCAGTTCTTC.

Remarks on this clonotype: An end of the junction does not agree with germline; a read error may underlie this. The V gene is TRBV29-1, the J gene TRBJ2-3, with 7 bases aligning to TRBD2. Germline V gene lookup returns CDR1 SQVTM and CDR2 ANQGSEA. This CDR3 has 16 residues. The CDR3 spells CSVHGYATGGGGTQYF. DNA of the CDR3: TGTAGCGTCCACGGATACGCGACGGGAGGTGGCGGTACGCAGTATTTT.

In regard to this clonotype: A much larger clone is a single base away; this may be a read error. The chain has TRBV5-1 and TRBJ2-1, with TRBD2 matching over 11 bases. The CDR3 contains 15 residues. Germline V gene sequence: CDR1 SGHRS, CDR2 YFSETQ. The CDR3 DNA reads TGCGCCAGCGGCTTGACACTAGCGGGAGCCAATGAGCAGTTCTTC. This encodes CASGLTLAGANEQFF.

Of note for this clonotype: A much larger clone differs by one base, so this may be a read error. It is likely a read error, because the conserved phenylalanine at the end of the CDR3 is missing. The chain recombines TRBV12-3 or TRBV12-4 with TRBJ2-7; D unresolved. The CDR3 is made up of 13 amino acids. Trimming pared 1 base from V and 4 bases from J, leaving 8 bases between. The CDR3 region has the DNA TGTGCCAGCAGTTTAGTTGTAGGGTACGAGCAGTACTTA. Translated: CASSLVVGYEQYL.

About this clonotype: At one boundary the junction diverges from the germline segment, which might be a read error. The DNA for the CDR3 is TGCGCCAGCAGCTTGGCGGCTATCACCTATAATGAGCAGTTCTTC. Protein sequence: CASSLAAITYNEQFF. The chain has TRBV5-1 and TRBJ2-1; D unclear. The length of the CDR3 is 15 residues. Germline V gives CDR1 SGHRS, CDR2 YFSETQ.

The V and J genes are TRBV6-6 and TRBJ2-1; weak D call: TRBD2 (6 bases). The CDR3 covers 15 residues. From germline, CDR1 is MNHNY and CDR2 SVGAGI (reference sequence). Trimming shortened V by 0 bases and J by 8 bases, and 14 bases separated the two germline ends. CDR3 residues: CASSYSVLAFDEQFF. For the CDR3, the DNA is TGTGCCAGCAGTTACTCGGTACTAGCCTTCGATGAGCAGTTCTTC.

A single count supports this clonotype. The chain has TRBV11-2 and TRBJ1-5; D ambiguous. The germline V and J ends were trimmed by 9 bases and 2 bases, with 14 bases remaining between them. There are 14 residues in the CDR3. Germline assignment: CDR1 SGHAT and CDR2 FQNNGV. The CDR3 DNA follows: TGTGCCAGTGGCCGTGTCGGTCGCAATCAGCCCCAGCATTTT. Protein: CASGRVGRNQPQHF.

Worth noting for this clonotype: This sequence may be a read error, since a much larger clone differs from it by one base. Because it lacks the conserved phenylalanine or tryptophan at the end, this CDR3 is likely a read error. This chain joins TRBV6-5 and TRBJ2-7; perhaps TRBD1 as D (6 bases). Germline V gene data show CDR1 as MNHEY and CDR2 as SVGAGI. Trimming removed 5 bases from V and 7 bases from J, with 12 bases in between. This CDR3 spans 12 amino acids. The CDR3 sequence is CASSTGSREQYL. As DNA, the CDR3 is TGTGCCAGCAGTACAGGGTCGAGGGAGCAGTACTTA.

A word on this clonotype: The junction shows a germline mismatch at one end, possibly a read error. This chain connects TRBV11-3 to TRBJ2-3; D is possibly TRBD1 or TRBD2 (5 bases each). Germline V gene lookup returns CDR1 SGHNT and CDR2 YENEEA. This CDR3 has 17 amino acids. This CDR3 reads CASSLGSNGTGTDTQYF. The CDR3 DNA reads TGTGCCAGCAGTTTAGGGAGTAACGGGACCGGCACAGATACGCAGTATTTT.

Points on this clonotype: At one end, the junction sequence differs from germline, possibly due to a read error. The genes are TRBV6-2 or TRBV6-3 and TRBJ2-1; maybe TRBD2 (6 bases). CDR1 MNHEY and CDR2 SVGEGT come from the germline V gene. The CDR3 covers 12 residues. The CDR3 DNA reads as TGTGCCAGCCAAAGCGGGTACAATGAGCAAATCTTC. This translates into CASQSGYNEQIF.